One T cell receptor (beta chain) is described in this entry. What it binds is unknown. Tagging with unique molecular identifiers was applied to individual cDNA molecules. TCRdb re-called the 5' RACE reads with MiXCR, one entry per CDR3 protein. The sample holds over 85,000 distinct CDR3 sequences, roughly 15% seen once. This sample was taken from a study of early T cells in non-severe SARS-CoV-2 infection. Overall study: Sequencing input comprised bulk RNA from unsorted whole blood; chain pairing was not available. Study observations and caveats: CD4 and private specificities were missed by VDJdb matching, which favored anti-spike CD8 responses.

Sequenced sample: whole blood. This TCR derives from an adult who was a healthcare worker with PCR-confirmed SARS-CoV-2 infection or an uninfected control (not recorded which).

DNA for the CDR3: TGTGCCAGCAGCTTTCCGACAGGGACGACCCACGAGCAGTACTTC. Its protein product is CASSFPTGTTHEQYF. The V and J genes are TRBV7-9 and TRBJ2-7, with TRBD1 matching over 7 bases. Germline V gives CDR1 SEHNR, CDR2 FQNEAQ (reference sequence). The CDR3 length is 15 residues. J was trimmed by 5 bases and V by 3 bases; bases with no gene match: 10.